This TCR beta chain was captured by sequencing in a study of T cell responses to AZD1222 COVID-19 vaccine. General study results and limits: Clonal diversity was possibly underestimated, and white British individuals and females predominated among donors. Among vaccine-associated CD4 TCRs, coverage spanned spike, with dominance at 160-218 and 743-854.

The CDR3 covers 13 residues. Germline V gene sequence: CDR1 SGHRS, CDR2 YFSETQ. V lost 3 bases to trimming and J lost 4 bases, with 8 bases between them. The protocol was immunoSEQ multiplex PCR, while the TCRdb copy is restricted to in-frame clones and leaves out a portion. This table has 75,000 to 90,000 clones, about 92% appearing once. On this clone itself: Its antigen remains unidentified.

The V call is TRBV5-1, the J call TRBJ2-1; maybe TRBD2 (5 bases). The sample consisted of peripheral blood, taken 28 days after the second AZD1222 dose. The TCR originated in an adult who received the AZD1222 COVID-19 vaccine. CDR3 protein: CASSSSGYNEQFF. The CDR3 DNA is TGCGCCAGCAGCTCGTCGGGGTACAATGAGCAGTTCTTC.